Each of the 13 T cell receptor beta chains below was sequenced from the same sample in a study of T-cell memory formation after mild COVID-19. TCRdb reprocessed the 5' RACE reads with MiXCR, giving one entry per CDR3 protein. The data contain around 340,000 distinct CDR3 sequences, roughly 13% of them singletons. Specimen: PBMCs or a T cell subset sorted from them (not recorded which). These receptors all come from a man aged 18 to 30 who had mild COVID-19 (a few samples of this study predate the infection). Cell type and time point are not known.

This clonotype appeared once. The gene calls are TRBV20-1 and TRBJ2-5; D perhaps matches TRBD2 (6 bases). CDR1 DFQATT and CDR2 SNEGSKA come from the germline V gene (reference sequence). This CDR3 spans 13 amino acids. CDR3 loop: CRASRAGEETQYF. CDR3 DNA: TGCAGAGCCTCCCGAGCGGGCGAAGAGACCCAGTACTTC.

CDR3 in amino acids: CASNSGVNTEAFF. DNA of the CDR3: TGTGCCAGCAACTCAGGAGTGAACACTGAAGCTTTCTTT. The chain carries TRBV7-9 and TRBJ1-1, with D unresolved. Germline CDR1 and CDR2: SEHNR and FQNEAQ (reference sequence). With 7 bases removed from V and 0 bases from J, the gap between germline ends came to 9 bases. The CDR3 runs 13 residues.

The sample holds a few counts of this clonotype. The chain recombines TRBV12-3 or TRBV12-4 with TRBJ2-2; 7 bases are shared with TRBD2. The CDR3 consists of 16 residues. The junction had 7 bases not matched to a gene; V was cut back by 6 bases and J by 0 bases. The CDR3 protein is CASSSGGGTNTGELFF. The DNA for the CDR3 is TGTGCCAGCAGCTCTGGCGGGGGAACGAACACCGGGGAGCTGTTTTTT.

This clonotype was seen a few times. The chain employs TRBV27 and TRBJ2-5, with D unclear. Trimming took 8 bases from V and 1 from J, leaving 17 bases between them. CDR1 and CDR2 from the germline V gene are MNHEY and SMNVEV (reference sequence). This CDR3 has 15 amino acids. DNA for the CDR3: TGTGCCAGCTCCCCCCTAGGCCTTACCCAAGAGACCCAGTACTTC. This codes for CASSPLGLTQETQYF.

The chain links TRBV5-5 to TRBJ1-4; D remains unclear. Germline values: CDR1 SGHKS, CDR2 YYEKEE (reference sequence). CDR3 length: 17 amino acids. The V and J ends lost 4 bases and 0 bases respectively, with 16 bases between them. The CDR3 sequence: CASSRIPTETTNEKLFF. Here the CDR3 DNA reads TGTGCCAGCAGCCGAATACCGACGGAGACAACTAATGAAAAACTGTTTTTT.

The V call is TRBV29-1, the J call TRBJ1-1; perhaps TRBD1 as D (6 bases). CDR3 size: 12 residues. Germline V CDR1 and CDR2: SQVTM, ANQGSEA. Deletions cut 5 bases from V and 8 bases from J, with 15 bases between. The CDR3 loop is CSVLGGGDEAFF. CDR3 DNA: TGCAGCGTTTTAGGAGGGGGGGACGAAGCTTTCTTT.

The chain combines TRBV10-3 with TRBJ2-7; 8 bases line up with TRBD2. Germline values: CDR1 ENHRY, CDR2 SYGVKD. CDR3 length: 13 residues. J was trimmed by 6 bases and V by 4 bases; bases with no gene match: 5. The CDR3 nucleotides are TGTGCCATCAGTGCGGGGGGGATGGGCGAGCAGTACGTC. Translated: CAISAGGMGEQYV.

In its sample, this clonotype was seen a few times. The chain carries TRBV5-1 and TRBJ2-5; perhaps TRBD2 as D (5 bases). Trimming left V 4 bases short and J 5 bases short, with 12 bases between. Germline lookup yields CDR1 SGHRS and CDR2 YFSETQ. This CDR3 is 13 amino acids long. DNA for the CDR3: TGCGCCAGCAGCCCGGGCCCGGGGGAGACCCAGTACTTC. It encodes CASSPGPGETQYF.

This clonotype was counted between two and nine times. This chain connects TRBV7-8 to TRBJ2-7; possibly TRBD1 for D (5 bases). The CDR3 runs to 15 residues. Trimming cost V 0 bases and J 7 bases, with 16 bases left between them. CDR1 and CDR2 (germline): SGHVS, FQNEAQ. In DNA, the CDR3 is TGTGCCAGCAGCTTAGCGTCCAGGGTCTTCGGGGAGCAGTACGTC. It encodes CASSLASRVFGEQYV.

The chain is built from TRBV2 and TRBJ1-2, with a possible D match to TRBD1 (6 bases). V shed 6 bases and J shed 6 bases, with 26 bases lying between them. Germline assignment: CDR1 SNHLY and CDR2 FYNNEI. This CDR3 contains 17 residues. The CDR3 nucleotides read TGTGCCAGCAGGGACAGAGACAGCCCCAGACCGGCTAATGGCTACACCTTC. Its translation is CASRDRDSPRPANGYTF.

The chain joins TRBV4-1 to TRBJ2-7; perhaps TRBD2 as D (5 bases). Looked up from germline, CDR1 is MGHRA and CDR2 is YSYEKL. This CDR3 contains 18 residues. Trimming removed 0 bases from V and 0 bases from J, with 18 bases in between. The CDR3 DNA reads TGCGCCAGCAGCCAAGATAGCTTTCGGGAATTAAACTCCTACGAGCAGTACTTC. Its protein product is CASSQDSFRELNSYEQYF.

The chain joins TRBV7-8 to TRBJ2-5; TRBD2 aligns across 15 bases. Germline-derived CDR1 and CDR2 are SGHVS and FQNEAQ. V shed 5 bases, J shed 5 bases, and the junction held 18 bases outside the gene matches. CDR3 length equals 20 residues. The CDR3 reads CASSPHYGTSGGTFDETQYF. Written as DNA, the CDR3 is TGTGCCAGCAGCCCCCATTACGGGACTAGCGGGGGGACGTTCGACGAGACCCAGTACTTC.

This clonotype has just a few counts. The chain is built from TRBV3-1 and TRBJ2-3, with D perhaps TRBD1 (5 bases). Per germline, CDR1 LGHDT and CDR2 YNNKEL (reference sequence). The CDR3 loop spans 16 amino acids. The V end lost 1 base, the J end lost 6 bases, and 17 bases lay between the germline ends. The CDR3 region has the DNA TGTGCCAGCAGCCAAGTAGGGGCCATGGGCTCTGATACGCAGTATTTT. It encodes CASSQVGAMGSDTQYF.